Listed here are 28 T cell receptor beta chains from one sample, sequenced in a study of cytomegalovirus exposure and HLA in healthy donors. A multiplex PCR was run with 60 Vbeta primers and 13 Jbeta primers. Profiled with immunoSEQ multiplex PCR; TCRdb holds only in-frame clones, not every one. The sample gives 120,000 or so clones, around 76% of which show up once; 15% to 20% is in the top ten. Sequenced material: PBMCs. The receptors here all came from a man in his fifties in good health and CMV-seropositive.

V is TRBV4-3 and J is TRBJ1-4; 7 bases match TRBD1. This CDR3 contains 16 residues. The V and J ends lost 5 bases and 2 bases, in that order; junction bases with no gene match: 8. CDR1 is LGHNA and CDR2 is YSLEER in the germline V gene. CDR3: CASSYILTGTNEKLFF. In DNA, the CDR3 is TGCGCCAGCAGCTACATCTTGACAGGGACTAATGAAAAACTGTTTTTT.

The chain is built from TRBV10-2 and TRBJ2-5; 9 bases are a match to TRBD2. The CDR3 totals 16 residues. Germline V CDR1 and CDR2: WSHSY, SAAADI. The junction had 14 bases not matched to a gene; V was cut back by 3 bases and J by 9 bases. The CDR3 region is CASSDGFRGGGDAQYF. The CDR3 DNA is TGCGCCAGCAGTGATGGGTTTCGCGGGGGGGGCGACGCCCAGTACTTC.

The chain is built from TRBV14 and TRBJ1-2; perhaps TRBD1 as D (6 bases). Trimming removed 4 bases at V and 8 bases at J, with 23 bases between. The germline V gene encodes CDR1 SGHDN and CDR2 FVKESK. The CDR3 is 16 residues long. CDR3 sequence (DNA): TGTGCCAGCAGCCCTCCCAGCGGGACACTCGGGGAAGGCTACACCTTC. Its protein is CASSPPSGTLGEGYTF.

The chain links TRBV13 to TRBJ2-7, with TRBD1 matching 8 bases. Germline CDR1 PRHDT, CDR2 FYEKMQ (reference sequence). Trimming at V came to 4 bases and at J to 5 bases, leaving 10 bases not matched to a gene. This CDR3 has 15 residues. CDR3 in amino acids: CASSYWDRWKDEQYF. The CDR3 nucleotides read TGTGCCAGCAGCTACTGGGACAGGTGGAAGGACGAGCAGTACTTC.

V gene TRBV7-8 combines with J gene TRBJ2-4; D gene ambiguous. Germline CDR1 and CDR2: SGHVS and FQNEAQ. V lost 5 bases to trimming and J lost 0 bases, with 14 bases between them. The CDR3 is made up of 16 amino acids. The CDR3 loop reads CASSPRGELAKNIQYF. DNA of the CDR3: TGTGCCAGCAGCCCTCGCGGAGAGCTAGCCAAAAACATTCAGTACTTC.

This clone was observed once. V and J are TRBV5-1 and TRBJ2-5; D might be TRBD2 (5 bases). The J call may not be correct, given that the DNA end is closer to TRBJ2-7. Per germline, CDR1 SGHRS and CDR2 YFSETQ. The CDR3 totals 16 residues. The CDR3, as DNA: TGCGCCAGCAGCCTGACGGGAACACAAACACTTAGCGAGCAGTACTTC. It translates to CASSLTGTQTLSEQYF.

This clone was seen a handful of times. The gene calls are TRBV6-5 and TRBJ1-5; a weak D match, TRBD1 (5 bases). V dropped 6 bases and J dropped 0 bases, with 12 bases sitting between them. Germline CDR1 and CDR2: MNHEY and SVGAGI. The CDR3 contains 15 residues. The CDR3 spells CASSRGGDSNQPQHF. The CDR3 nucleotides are TGTGCCAGCAGCCGAGGAGGGGATAGCAATCAGCCCCAGCATTTT.

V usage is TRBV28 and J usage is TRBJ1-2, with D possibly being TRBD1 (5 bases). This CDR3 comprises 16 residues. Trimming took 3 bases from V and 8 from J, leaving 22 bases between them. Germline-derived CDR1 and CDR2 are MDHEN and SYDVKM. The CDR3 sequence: CASSFKGGRDSSGYTF. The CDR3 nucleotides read TGTGCCAGCAGTTTCAAGGGTGGCAGGGACTCGAGCGGCTACACCTTC.

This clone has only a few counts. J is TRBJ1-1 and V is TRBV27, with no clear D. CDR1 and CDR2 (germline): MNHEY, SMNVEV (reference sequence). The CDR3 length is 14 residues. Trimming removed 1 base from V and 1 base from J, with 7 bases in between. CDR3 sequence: CASSLLLENTEAFF. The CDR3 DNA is TGTGCCAGCAGTTTATTACTTGAGAACACTGAAGCTTTCTTT.

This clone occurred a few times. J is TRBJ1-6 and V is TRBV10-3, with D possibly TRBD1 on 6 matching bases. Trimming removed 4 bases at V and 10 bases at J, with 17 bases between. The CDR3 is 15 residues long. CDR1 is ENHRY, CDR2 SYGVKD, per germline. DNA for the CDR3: TGTGCCATCAGTGGGGAGGGGGACGGATGGTCACCCCTCCACTTT. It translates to CAISGEGDGWSPLHF.

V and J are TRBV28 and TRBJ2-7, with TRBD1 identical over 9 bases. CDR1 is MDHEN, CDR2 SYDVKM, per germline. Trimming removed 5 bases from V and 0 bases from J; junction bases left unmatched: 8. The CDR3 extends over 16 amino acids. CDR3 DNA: TGTGCCAGCAGTCTCCGACAGGGGGTCGGCTCCTACGAGCAGTACTTC. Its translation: CASSLRQGVGSYEQYF. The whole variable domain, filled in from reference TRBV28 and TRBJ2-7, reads DVKVTQSSRYLVKRTGEKVFLECVQDMDHENMFWYRQDPGLGLRLIYFSYDVKMKEKGDIPEGYSVSREKKERFSLILESASTNQTSMYLCASSLRQGVGSYEQYFGPGTRLTVT.

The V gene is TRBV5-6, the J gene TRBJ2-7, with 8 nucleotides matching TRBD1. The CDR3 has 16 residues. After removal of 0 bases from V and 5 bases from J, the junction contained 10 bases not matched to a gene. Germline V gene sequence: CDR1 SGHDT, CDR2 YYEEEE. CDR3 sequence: CASSLGGDRGFNEQYF. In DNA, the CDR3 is TGTGCCAGCAGCTTGGGGGGAGACAGGGGATTTAACGAGCAGTACTTC.

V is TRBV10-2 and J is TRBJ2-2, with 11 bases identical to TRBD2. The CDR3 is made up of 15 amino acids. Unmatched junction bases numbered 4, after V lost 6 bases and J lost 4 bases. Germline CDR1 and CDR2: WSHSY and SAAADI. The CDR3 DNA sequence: TGCGCCAGCAGACTAGCGGGGGCGGGCACCGGGGAGCTGTTTTTT. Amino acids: CASRLAGAGTGELFF.

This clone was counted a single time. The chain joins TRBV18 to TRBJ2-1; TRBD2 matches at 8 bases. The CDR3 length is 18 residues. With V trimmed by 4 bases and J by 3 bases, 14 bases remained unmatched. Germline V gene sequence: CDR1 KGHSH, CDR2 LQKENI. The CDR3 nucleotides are TGTGCCAGCTCACTAAGGATCCCGCGGGAGGTGGACTACAATGAGCAGTTCTTC. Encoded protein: CASSLRIPREVDYNEQFF.

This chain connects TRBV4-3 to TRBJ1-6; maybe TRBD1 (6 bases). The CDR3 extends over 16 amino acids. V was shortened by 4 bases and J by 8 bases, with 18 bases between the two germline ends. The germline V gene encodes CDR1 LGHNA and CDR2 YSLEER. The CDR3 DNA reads TGCGCCAGCAGCCCCAATGGGGGGGGCGCCTATTCACCCCTCCACTTT. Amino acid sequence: CASSPNGGGAYSPLHF.

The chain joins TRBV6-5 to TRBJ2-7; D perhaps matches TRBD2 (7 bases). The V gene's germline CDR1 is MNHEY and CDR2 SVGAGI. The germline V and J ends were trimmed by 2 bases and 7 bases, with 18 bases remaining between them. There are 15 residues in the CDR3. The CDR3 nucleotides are TGTGCCAGCAGTTACCCGAGCAAGGGAGGGGGAGAGCAGTACTTC. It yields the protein CASSYPSKGGGEQYF.

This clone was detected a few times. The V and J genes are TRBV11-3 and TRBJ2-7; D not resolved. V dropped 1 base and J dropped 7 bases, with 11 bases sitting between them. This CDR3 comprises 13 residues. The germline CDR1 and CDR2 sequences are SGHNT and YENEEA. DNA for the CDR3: TGTGCCAGCAGCTTAGGCAGAGGCCTGGAGCAGTACTTC. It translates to CASSLGRGLEQYF.

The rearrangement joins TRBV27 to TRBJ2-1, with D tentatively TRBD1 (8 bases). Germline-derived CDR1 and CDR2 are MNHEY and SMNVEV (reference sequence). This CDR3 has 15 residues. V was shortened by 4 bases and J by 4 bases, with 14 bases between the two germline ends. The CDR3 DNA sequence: TGTGCCAGCAGTTATACAGGGGGGGAGTACAATGAGCAGTTCTTC. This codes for CASSYTGGEYNEQFF.

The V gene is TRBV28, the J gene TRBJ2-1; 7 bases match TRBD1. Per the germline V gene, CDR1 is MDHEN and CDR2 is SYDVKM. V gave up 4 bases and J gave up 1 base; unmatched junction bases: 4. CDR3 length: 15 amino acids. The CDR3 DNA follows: TGTGCCAGCAGTTCTCCGGACAGGTCCTACAATGAGCAGTTCTTC. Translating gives CASSSPDRSYNEQFF.

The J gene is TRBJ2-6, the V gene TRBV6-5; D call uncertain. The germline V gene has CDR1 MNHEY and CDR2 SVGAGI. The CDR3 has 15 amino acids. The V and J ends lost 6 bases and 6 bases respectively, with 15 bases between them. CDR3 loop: CASSLTQVVANVLTF. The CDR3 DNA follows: TGTGCCAGCAGCCTTACCCAGGTCGTGGCCAACGTCCTGACTTTC.

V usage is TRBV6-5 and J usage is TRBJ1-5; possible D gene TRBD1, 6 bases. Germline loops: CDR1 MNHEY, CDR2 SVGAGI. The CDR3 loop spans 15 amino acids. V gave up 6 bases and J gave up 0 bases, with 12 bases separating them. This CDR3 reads CASSLTGYSNQPQHF. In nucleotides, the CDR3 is TGTGCCAGCAGCCTTACAGGGTATAGCAATCAGCCCCAGCATTTT.

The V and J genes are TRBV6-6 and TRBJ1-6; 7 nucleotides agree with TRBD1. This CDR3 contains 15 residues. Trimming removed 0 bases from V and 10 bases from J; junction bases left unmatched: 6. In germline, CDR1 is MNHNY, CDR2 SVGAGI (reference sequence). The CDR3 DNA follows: TGTGCCAGCAGTTACTCGGGACAGAGGGGCTCACCCCTCCACTTT. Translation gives CASSYSGQRGSPLHF.

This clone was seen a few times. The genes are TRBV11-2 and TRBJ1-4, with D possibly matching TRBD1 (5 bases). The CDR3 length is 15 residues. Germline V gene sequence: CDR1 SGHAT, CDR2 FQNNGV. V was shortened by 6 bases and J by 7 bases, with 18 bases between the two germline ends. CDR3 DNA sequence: TGTGCCAGCAGACCTCTGGGGACTTCGAGTGAAAAACTGTTTTTT. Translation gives CASRPLGTSSEKLFF.

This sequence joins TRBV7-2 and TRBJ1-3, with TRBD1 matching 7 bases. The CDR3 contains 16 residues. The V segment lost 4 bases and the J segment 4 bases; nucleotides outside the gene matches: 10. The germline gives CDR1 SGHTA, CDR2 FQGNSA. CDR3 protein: CASSSNRGGAGNTIYF. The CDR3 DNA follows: TGTGCCAGCAGCTCCAACAGGGGTGGTGCAGGAAACACCATATATTTT.

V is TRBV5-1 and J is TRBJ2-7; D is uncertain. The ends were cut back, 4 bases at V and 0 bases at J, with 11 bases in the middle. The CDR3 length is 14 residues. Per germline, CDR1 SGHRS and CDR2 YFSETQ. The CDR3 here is CASSPLSNSYEQYF. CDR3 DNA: TGCGCCAGCAGCCCCCTTAGCAACTCCTACGAGCAGTACTTC.

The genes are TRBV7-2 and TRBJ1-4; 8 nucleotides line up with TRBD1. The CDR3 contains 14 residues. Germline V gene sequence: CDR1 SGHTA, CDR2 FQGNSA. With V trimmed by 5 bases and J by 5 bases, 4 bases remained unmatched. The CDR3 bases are TGTGCCAGCAGCCTTAACAGGGGGAATGAAAAACTGTTTTTT. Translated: CASSLNRGNEKLFF.

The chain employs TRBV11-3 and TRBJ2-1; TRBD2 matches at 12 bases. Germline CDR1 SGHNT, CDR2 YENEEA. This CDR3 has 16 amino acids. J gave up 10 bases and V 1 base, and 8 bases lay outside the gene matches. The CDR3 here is CASSLAGTSGPGEQFF. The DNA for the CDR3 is TGTGCCAGCAGCTTAGCCGGGACTAGCGGGCCGGGGGAGCAGTTCTTC.

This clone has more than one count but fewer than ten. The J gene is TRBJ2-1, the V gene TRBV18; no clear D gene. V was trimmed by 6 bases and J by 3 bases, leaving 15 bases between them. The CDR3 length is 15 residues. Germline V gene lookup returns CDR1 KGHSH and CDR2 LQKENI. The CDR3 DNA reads TGTGCCAGCTCTCCGCGACTGTACGACTACAATGAGCAGTTCTTC. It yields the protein CASSPRLYDYNEQFF.